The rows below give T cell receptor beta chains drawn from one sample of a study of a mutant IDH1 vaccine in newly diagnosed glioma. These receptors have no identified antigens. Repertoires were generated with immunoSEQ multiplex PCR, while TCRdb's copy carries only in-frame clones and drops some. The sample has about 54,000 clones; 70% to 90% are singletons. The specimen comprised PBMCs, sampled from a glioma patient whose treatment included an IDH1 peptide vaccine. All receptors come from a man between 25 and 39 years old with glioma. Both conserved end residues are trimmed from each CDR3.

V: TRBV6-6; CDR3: ASGQGNTEAF
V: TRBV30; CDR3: AWSRAGGSHEQF
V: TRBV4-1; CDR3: ASSLSPPLNTEAF
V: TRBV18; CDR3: ASSLTGERSEAF
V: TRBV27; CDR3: ASRPQGYNNEKLF
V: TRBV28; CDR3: ASSFEQNVEAF
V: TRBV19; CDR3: ASRTNLDRQISNYGYT
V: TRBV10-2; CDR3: ASSVRGVGSYEQY
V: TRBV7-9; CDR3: ASSPRGGPNTEAF
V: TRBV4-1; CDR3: ASSQVVLAGARILYNEQF
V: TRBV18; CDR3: ASSHVGGRETQY
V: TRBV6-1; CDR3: ASSPGVAAYGYT
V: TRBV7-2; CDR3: ASSFLGYGNQPQH
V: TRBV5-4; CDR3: ASSFRGDNEKLF
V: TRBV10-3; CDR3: ATSTSSSYEQY
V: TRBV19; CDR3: ASSITGNSYEQY